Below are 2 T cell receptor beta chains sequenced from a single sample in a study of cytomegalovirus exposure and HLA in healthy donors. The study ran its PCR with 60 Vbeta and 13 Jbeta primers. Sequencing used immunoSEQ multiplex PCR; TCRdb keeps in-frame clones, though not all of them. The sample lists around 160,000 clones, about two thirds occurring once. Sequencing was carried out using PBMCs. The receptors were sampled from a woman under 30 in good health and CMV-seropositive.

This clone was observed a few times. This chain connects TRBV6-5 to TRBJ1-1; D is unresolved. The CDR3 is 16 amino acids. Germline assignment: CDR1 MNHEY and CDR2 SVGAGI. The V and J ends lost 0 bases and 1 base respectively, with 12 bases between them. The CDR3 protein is CASSYSSTRKNTEAFF. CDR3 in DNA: TGTGCCAGCAGTTACTCGAGTACGAGGAAGAACACTGAAGCTTTCTTT.

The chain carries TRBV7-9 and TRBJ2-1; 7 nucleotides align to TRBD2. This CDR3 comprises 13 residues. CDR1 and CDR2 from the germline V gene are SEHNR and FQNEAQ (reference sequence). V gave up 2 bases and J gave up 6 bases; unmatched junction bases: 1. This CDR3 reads CASSLTSANEQFF. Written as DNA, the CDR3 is TGTGCCAGCAGCTTAACTAGCGCCAATGAGCAGTTCTTC. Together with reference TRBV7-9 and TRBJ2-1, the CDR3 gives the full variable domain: DTGVSQNPRHKITKRGQNVTFRCDPISEHNRLYWYRQTLGQGPEFLTYFQNEAQLEKSRLLSDRFSAERPKGSFSTLEIQRTEQGDSAMYLCASSLTSANEQFFGPGTRLTVL.